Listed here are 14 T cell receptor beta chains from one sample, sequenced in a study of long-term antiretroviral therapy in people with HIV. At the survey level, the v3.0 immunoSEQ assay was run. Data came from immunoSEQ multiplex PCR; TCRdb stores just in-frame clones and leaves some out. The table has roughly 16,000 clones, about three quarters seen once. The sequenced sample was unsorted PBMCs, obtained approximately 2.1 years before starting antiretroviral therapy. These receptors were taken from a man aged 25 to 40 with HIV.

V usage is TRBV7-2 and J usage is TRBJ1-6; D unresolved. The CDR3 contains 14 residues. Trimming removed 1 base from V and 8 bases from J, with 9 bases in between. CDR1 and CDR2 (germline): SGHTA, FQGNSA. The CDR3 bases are TGTGCCAGCAGCTTAGAGTCCCTGGATTCACCCCTCCACTTT. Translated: CASSLESLDSPLHF.

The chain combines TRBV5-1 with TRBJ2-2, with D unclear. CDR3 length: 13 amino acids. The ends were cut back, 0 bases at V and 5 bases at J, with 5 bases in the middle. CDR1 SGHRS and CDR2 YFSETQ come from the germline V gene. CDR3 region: CASSLDGTGELFF. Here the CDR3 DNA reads TGCGCCAGCAGCTTGGATGGTACCGGGGAGCTGTTTTTT. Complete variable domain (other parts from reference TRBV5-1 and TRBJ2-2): KAGVTQTPRYLIKTRGQQVTLSCSPISGHRSVSWYQQTPGQGLQFLFEYFSETQRNKGNFPGRFSGRQFSNSRSEMNVSTLELGDSALYLCASSLDGTGELFFGEGSRLTVL.

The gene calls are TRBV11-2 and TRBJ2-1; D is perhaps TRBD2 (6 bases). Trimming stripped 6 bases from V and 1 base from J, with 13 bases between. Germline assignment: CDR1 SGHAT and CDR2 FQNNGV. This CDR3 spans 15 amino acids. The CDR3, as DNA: TGTGCCAGCAGTCCAAGGGCGGGATCCTACAATGAGCAGTTCTTC. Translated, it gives CASSPRAGSYNEQFF.

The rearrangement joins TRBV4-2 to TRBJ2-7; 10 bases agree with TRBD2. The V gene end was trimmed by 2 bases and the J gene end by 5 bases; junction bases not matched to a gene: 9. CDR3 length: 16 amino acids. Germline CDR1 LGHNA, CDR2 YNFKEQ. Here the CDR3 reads CASSQFPKREGHEQYF. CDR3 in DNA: TGTGCCAGCAGCCAATTCCCTAAGCGGGAGGGCCACGAGCAGTACTTC.

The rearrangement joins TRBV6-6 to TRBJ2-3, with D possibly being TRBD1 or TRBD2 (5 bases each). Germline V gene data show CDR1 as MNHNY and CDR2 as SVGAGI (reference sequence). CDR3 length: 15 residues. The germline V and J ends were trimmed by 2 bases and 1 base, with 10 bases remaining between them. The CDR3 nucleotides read TGTGCCAGCAGTTACGAGGGGTTGCGCACAGATACGCAGTATTTT. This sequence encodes CASSYEGLRTDTQYF.

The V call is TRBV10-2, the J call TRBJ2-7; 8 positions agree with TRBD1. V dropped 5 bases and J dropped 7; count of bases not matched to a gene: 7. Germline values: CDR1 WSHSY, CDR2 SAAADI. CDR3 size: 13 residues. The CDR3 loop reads CASSRQGAWEQYF. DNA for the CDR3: TGCGCCAGCAGTAGGCAGGGGGCTTGGGAGCAGTACTTC.

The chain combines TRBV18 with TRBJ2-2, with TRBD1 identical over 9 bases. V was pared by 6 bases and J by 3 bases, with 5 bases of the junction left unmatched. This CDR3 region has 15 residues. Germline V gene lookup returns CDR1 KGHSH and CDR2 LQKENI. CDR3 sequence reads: CASSDRDRDTGELFF. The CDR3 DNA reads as TGTGCCAGCTCGGACCGGGACAGGGACACCGGGGAGCTGTTTTTT.

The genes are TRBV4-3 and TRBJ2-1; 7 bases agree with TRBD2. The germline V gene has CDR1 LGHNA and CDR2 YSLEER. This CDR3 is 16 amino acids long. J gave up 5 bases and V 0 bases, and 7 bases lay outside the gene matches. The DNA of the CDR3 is TGCGCCAGCAGCCAAGATCGCGGGAGTTTCCACAATGAGCAGTTCTTC. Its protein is CASSQDRGSFHNEQFF.

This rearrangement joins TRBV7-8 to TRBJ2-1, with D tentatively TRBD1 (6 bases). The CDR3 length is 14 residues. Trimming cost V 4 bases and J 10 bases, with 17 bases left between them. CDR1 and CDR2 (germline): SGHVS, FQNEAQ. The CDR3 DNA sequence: TGTGCCAGCAGCTCGTCAGGGGCCCCGCAGGAGCAGTTCTTC. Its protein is CASSSSGAPQEQFF.

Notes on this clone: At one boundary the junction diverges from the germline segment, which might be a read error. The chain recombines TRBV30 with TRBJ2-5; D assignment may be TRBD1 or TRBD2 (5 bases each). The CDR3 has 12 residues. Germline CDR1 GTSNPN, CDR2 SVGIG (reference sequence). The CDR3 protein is CASDGAQGTQYF. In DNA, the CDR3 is TGTGCCTCCGACGGGGCACAAGGGACCCAGTACTTC.

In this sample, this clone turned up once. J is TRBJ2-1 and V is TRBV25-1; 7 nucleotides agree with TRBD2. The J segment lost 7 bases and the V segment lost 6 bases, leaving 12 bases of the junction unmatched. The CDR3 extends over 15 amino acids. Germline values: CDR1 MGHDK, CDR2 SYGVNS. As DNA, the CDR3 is TGTGCCAGCAGATTTGGGAGACTAGCTAAAAATGAGCAGTTCTTC. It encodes CASRFGRLAKNEQFF. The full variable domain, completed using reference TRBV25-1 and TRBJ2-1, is EADIYQTPRYLVIGTGKKITLECSQTMGHDKMYWYQQDPGMELHLIHYSYGVNSTEKGDLSSESTVSRIRTEHFPLTLESARPSHTSQYLCASRFGRLAKNEQFFGPGTRLTVL.

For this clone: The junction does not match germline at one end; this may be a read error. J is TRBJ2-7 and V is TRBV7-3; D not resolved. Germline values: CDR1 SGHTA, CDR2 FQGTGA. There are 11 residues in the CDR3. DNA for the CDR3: TGTGCCAGCAGCCTACCGGAGTGTTTGCACTTC. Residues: CASSLPECLHF. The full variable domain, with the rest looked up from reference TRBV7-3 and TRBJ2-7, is GAGVSQTPSNKVTEKGKYVELRCDPISGHTALYWYRQSLGQGPEFLIYFQGTGAADDSGLPNDRFFAVRPEGSVSTLKIQRTERGDSAVYLCASSLPECLHFGPGTRLTVT.

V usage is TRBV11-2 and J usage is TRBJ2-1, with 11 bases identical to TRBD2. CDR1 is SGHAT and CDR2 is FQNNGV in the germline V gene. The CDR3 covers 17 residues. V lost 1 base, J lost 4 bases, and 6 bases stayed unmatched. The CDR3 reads CASSLGTSGGDYNEQFF. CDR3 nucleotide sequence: TGTGCCAGCAGCTTAGGAACTAGCGGGGGCGATTACAATGAGCAGTTCTTC.

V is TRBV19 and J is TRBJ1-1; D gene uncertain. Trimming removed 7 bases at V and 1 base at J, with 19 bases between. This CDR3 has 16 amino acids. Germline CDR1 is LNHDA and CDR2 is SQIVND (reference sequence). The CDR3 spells CASKLIGPAGNTEAFF. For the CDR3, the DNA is TGTGCCAGTAAGTTGATAGGTCCGGCAGGGAACACTGAAGCTTTCTTT.